This TCR beta chain is from a study of neurological immune-mediated disorders (dated by TCRdb to between 2018 and 2021). For the wider study: Peripheral blood TCR-beta repertoires from HTLV-I-associated myelopathy (HAM/TSP) patients, multiple sclerosis patients and healthy controls were compared by UMI-based sequencing. Longitudinal HAM/TSP donors and healthy donors each had 3 time-points at intervals of about 3-45 months. The 95 to 110 TCR-beta libraries covered PBMC samples along with longitudinal samples, technical triplicates, and paired sorted CD4+ and CD8+ T-cell subsets. The cohort included approximately 70 subjects: some 15 with HAM/TSP, around 34 with multiple sclerosis, and approximately 20 healthy controls. Paper-wide results and their limitations: No identical CDR3 amino acid sequences were found to be shared among expanded clones across subjects, suggesting that TCR-beta repertoires were private in all groups. The highest TCR clonal expansion was observed in HAM/TSP patients, whereas the lowest was observed in MS patients, even when compared with healthy controls.

The meaning of the sample's time point label: longitudinal time-point 1 (baseline). Healthy controls were blood bank volunteers in Maryland, USA. For the unsorted PBMC libraries, 2 million PBMCs were stored in RNAlater at -80 degrees C until RNA extraction and were used to generate the libraries. Peripheral blood was subjected to Ficoll-Hypaque density gradient centrifugation to isolate PBMCs, which were then cryopreserved in liquid nitrogen. This clonotype was seen ten or more times. The antigen it recognizes is unknown. Per-nucleotide qualities are absent, and no much larger clonotype sits a single base away. cDNA synthesis used template-switch 5'RACE with a primer carrying a 10-nucleotide random unique molecular identifier tagging each TCR transcript. Every sequencing run covered 15-18 subjects and yielded more than 170 million TCR-beta sequences. The RNeasy kit was used for extraction of total RNA. The KAPA Real-time Library Amplification kit was used to amplify TCR-beta VDJ regions with primers for the TCR constant region and the 5'RACE anchor. Sample indexes and Illumina adaptors were added in a first PCR, and a second PCR then increased library yield. The roughly 650 bp TCR product was size-selected on a 2% E-gel SizeSelection system after Ampure bead purification. Before pooling, library quality was checked on a Bioanalyzer, concentration was measured with Qubit, and libraries were quantified with the Kapa Library Quantification kit. An Illumina HiSeq 2500 was used to sequence the libraries paired-end at 2 x 150 bp. To increase sequence diversity, roughly 23-30% phiX was spiked into each library pool. Turning to the authors' computational methods: Quality-filtered reads were processed with the UMI-based MiGEC pipeline, and over 85% of raw TCR sequences were removed by the MiGEC pipeline during error correction. IMGT germline references were used for aligning VDJ genes, and each clonotype was defined as a unique CDR3 amino acid sequence together with its V-J genes. Clonal expansion, Shannon diversity and CDR3 relatedness were evaluated with VDJtools (CalcPairwiseDistances, ClusterSamples), while phylogenetic trees were built in CLCbio workbench. Using coefficient-of-variation modelling across technical triplicates, the study counted a clone as expanded if it had at least 8 unique UMIs. Clones were called with MiXCR by TCRdb after fastp trimmed the public reads at Q25, and only in-frame beta chains were retained. When rows share a CDR3 protein, they turn into one entry using the most common DNA and genes. The authors' filters were not applied to this entry. A total of around 69,000 distinct CDR3 sequences appear in this sample, roughly a tenth of them only once. 9.6% of the sample is in the top ten clones.

Trimming takes 2 bases off V and 0 bases off J; junction bases not matched to a gene: 11. The CDR1 and CDR2 encoded by the germline V gene (reference sequence) are MNHEY and SMNVEV. The CDR3, cysteine through phenylalanine, is 18 amino acids long. CDR3 DNA only is kept here, 54 bases in frame from base 1. The source material was PBMCs. The sequence was obtained from a man in his thirties or forties in good health. The sequence is built from TRBV27 and TRBJ2-7; 9 nucleotides in the junction match TRBD2. The nucleotides read TGTGCCAGCAGTTTAAGTGCTAGCGGGACGCCCACCTCCTACGAGCAGTACTTC. This yields the protein CASSLSASGTPTSYEQYF.